The 29 T cell receptor beta chains given below trace back to one sample, sequenced in a study of cytomegalovirus exposure and HLA in healthy donors. The PCR made use of 60 Vbeta and 13 Jbeta primers. The data were produced by immunoSEQ multiplex PCR, yet TCRdb's version contains in-frame clones alone and is incomplete. Of over 90,000 clones in the sample, more than 65% were seen once. The sample consisted of PBMCs. These receptors all come from a young woman in good health and CMV-seropositive.

This clone appeared once. This sequence joins TRBV28 and TRBJ1-2; D gene ambiguous. The V end was cut by 3 bases, the J end by 6 bases, with 17 bases between. CDR3 size: 15 residues. Germline-derived CDR1 and CDR2 are MDHEN and SYDVKM. CDR3 bases: TGTGCCAGCAGTTTGCTGGGCAGATCTACAGATGGCTACACCTTC. Residues: CASSLLGRSTDGYTF.

The V gene is TRBV19, the J gene TRBJ2-1, with D perhaps matching TRBD1 (5 bases). The V end was cut by 0 bases, the J end by 7 bases, with 10 bases between. The CDR3 runs 14 residues. Germline V gene sequence: CDR1 LNHDA, CDR2 SQIVND (reference sequence). The CDR3 protein is CASSIERGWNEQFF. CDR3 nucleotides: TGTGCCAGTAGTATAGAAAGGGGTTGGAATGAGCAGTTCTTC.

The rearrangement links TRBV4-2 to TRBJ2-3; 9 nucleotides line up with TRBD2. The CDR3 sequence is 15 residues long. Germline trimming cut 4 bases from V and 3 bases from J; bases unmatched to any gene: 5. Germline CDR1 LGHNA, CDR2 YNFKEQ. The CDR3 is CASSLSGSGTDTQYF. The CDR3, as DNA: TGTGCCAGCAGCCTTAGCGGGAGTGGGACAGATACGCAGTATTTT.

The V gene is TRBV13, the J gene TRBJ1-2, with 10 positions matching TRBD1. Germline V gives CDR1 PRHDT, CDR2 FYEKMQ (reference sequence). This CDR3 spans 14 amino acids. V was pared by 5 bases and J by 6 bases, with 6 bases of the junction left unmatched. CDR3 protein: CASSQDRGLNGYTF. Written as DNA, the CDR3 is TGTGCCAGCAGCCAAGACAGGGGGCTTAATGGCTACACCTTC. The full variable domain, rest sourced from reference TRBV13 and TRBJ1-2, is AAGVIQSPRHLIKEKRETATLKCYPIPRHDTVYWYQQGPGQDPQFLISFYEKMQSDKGSIPDRFSAQQFSDYHSELNMSSLELGDSALYFCASSQDRGLNGYTFGSGTRLTVV.

The chain recombines TRBV5-1 with TRBJ2-3; a weak D match, TRBD1 (5 bases). CDR3 length: 14 amino acids. The germline gives CDR1 SGHRS, CDR2 YFSETQ. The V end was cut by 0 bases, the J end by 2 bases, with 7 bases between. CDR3 nucleotides: TGCGCCAGCAGCTTGGCCAGGGTCACAGATACGCAGTATTTT. Residues: CASSLARVTDTQYF.

This clone was counted between two and nine times. This chain connects TRBV18 to TRBJ1-5; D is uncertain. V was clipped by 2 bases and J by 6 bases, with 14 bases between them. The CDR3 contains 15 residues. Germline V gives CDR1 KGHSH, CDR2 LQKENI. In DNA form, the CDR3 reads TGTGCCAGCTCACCAATGAAGGGAGACGGTCAGCCCCAGCATTTT. Its protein is CASSPMKGDGQPQHF.

This chain uses TRBV4-1 with TRBJ2-1, with D tentatively TRBD2 (5 bases). CDR1 and CDR2 from the germline V gene are MGHRA and YSYEKL. The CDR3 is 20 amino acids. The germline V and J ends were trimmed by 1 base and 3 bases, with 25 bases remaining between them. The CDR3 here is CASSQVVLAPRTGIYNEQFF. The CDR3 DNA reads TGCGCCAGCAGCCAAGTCGTATTGGCCCCGCGGACGGGGATCTACAATGAGCAGTTCTTC.

The V and J genes are TRBV6-5 and TRBJ2-7; 9 bases map to TRBD1. CDR3 size: 16 residues. CDR1 and CDR2 (germline): MNHEY, SVGAGI. The V and J ends lost 0 bases and 0 bases, in that order; junction bases with no gene match: 3. CDR3 residues: CASSYSGTGNSYEQYF. The DNA of the CDR3 is TGTGCCAGCAGTTACTCCGGGACAGGGAACTCCTACGAGCAGTACTTC.

The CDR3 DNA sequence: TGCACACAGCGGACCACAGATACGCAGTATTTT. Translating gives CTQRTTDTQYF. J is TRBJ2-3 and V is TRBV20-1; D might be TRBD2 (5 bases). This CDR3 is built from 11 residues. Germline V lookup: CDR1 DFQATT, CDR2 SNEGSKA (reference sequence).

The chain joins TRBV19 to TRBJ2-3; possible D gene TRBD1, 6 bases. The V gene lost 6 bases and the J gene lost 4 bases, with 17 bases spanning the gap. The CDR3 sequence is 15 residues long. Germline CDR1 LNHDA, CDR2 SQIVND (reference sequence). The CDR3, as DNA: TGTGCCAGTAGCCCAGGGGCCAGGTCCCCAGATACGCAGTATTTT. Translating it yields CASSPGARSPDTQYF. The full variable domain, rest sourced from reference TRBV19 and TRBJ2-3, is DGGITQSPKYLFRKEGQNVTLSCEQNLNHDAMYWYRQDPGQGLRLIYYSQIVNDFQKGDIAEGYSVSREKKESFPLTVTSAQKNPTAFYLCASSPGARSPDTQYFGPGTRLTVL.

The V call is TRBV30, the J call TRBJ2-1, with TRBD1 as a possible D gene (5 bases). V gave up 0 bases and J gave up 8 bases, with 11 bases separating them. Germline V gives CDR1 GTSNPN, CDR2 SVGIG (reference sequence). This CDR3 region has 13 residues. The CDR3 spells CAWSVQGADEQFF. In DNA, the CDR3 is TGTGCCTGGAGTGTACAAGGGGCCGATGAGCAGTTCTTC.

This clone turned up a few times. The rearrangement uses TRBV5-1 and TRBJ2-1, with TRBD1 as a possible D gene (5 bases). The CDR3 spans 14 residues. V was cut by 0 bases and J by 7 bases, with 11 bases left in between. Germline CDR1 SGHRS, CDR2 YFSETQ. This CDR3 is CASSLAAGKNEQFF. The DNA of the CDR3 is TGCGCCAGCAGCTTGGCCGCAGGGAAGAATGAGCAGTTCTTC.

The genes are TRBV5-1 and TRBJ2-5; the match to TRBD2 covers 12 bases. With V trimmed by 4 bases and J by 4 bases, 8 bases remained unmatched. The CDR3 has 16 residues. The germline CDR1 and CDR2 sequences are SGHRS and YFSETQ. The CDR3 here is CASSRRLAGVGETQYF. In nucleotides, the CDR3 is TGCGCCAGCAGCCGGAGACTAGCGGGAGTGGGAGAGACCCAGTACTTC. Together with reference TRBV5-1 and TRBJ2-5, the CDR3 gives the full variable domain: KAGVTQTPRYLIKTRGQQVTLSCSPISGHRSVSWYQQTPGQGLQFLFEYFSETQRNKGNFPGRFSGRQFSNSRSEMNVSTLELGDSALYLCASSRRLAGVGETQYFGPGTRLLVL.

The gene calls are TRBV19 and TRBJ1-1; D remains unclear. CDR3 length equals 14 residues. Trimming stripped 3 bases from V and 1 base from J, with 9 bases between. CDR1 and CDR2 from the germline V gene are LNHDA and SQIVND (reference sequence). The CDR3 reads CASSIGRTNTEAFF. For the CDR3, the DNA is TGTGCCAGTAGTATTGGCCGCACGAACACTGAAGCTTTCTTT.

The table lists this clone with a few counts. The chain links TRBV7-2 to TRBJ1-1; possible D gene TRBD1, 5 bases. CDR1 and CDR2 (germline): SGHTA, FQGNSA. This CDR3 has 12 amino acids. V was trimmed by 5 bases and J by 5 bases, leaving 9 bases between them. DNA for the CDR3: TGTGCCAGCAGCCACCAGGGAACTGAAGCTTTCTTT. Translating gives CASSHQGTEAFF.

This chain connects TRBV18 to TRBJ2-1; 9 nucleotides align to TRBD2. This CDR3 is built from 19 residues. Germline CDR1 KGHSH, CDR2 LQKENI. After removal of 1 base from V and 0 bases from J, the junction contained 10 bases not matched to a gene. The CDR3 protein is CASSPLAGALLGSYNEQFF. For the CDR3, the DNA is TGTGCCAGCTCACCACTAGCGGGGGCTCTACTCGGCTCCTACAATGAGCAGTTCTTC.

This sequence joins TRBV5-1 and TRBJ2-7; D might be TRBD1 (5 bases). The V end lost 1 base, the J end lost 5 bases, and 13 bases lay between the germline ends. In germline, CDR1 is SGHRS, CDR2 YFSETQ. This CDR3 contains 14 residues. CDR3 nucleotide sequence: TGCGCCAGCAGCTTGTCTAGGGGAAACCACGAGCAGTACTTC. Amino acid sequence: CASSLSRGNHEQYF.

This chain uses TRBV27 with TRBJ1-5; 12 bases agree with TRBD1. Germline loops: CDR1 MNHEY, CDR2 SMNVEV (reference sequence). Trimming at V came to 4 bases and at J to 7 bases, leaving 8 bases not matched to a gene. The CDR3 is made up of 16 amino acids. The CDR3 spells CASSSGQGAISQPQHF. CDR3 DNA: TGTGCCAGCAGTTCGGGACAGGGGGCGATTTCCCAGCCCCAGCATTTT.

In its sample, this clone was seen a few times. This chain links TRBV18 with TRBJ1-1; D uncertain. Trimming removed 4 bases at V and 3 bases at J, with 12 bases between. The germline V gene encodes CDR1 KGHSH and CDR2 LQKENI. CDR3 size: 14 residues. CDR3 in DNA: TGTGCCAGCTCACGGTCCTCTACGGACACTGAAGCTTTCTTT. It specifies CASSRSSTDTEAFF.

The chain is built from TRBV2 and TRBJ1-3; TRBD1 matches at 9 bases. This CDR3 is built from 14 residues. The J segment lost 3 bases and the V segment lost 8 bases, leaving 5 bases of the junction unmatched. Germline-derived CDR1 and CDR2 are SNHLY and FYNNEI. CDR3 DNA: TGTGCCAGCCAGGACAGGGGAATTGGAAACACCATATATTTT. It translates to CASQDRGIGNTIYF.

The chain recombines TRBV5-1 with TRBJ2-2, with 8 bases matching TRBD2. CDR1 and CDR2 from the germline V gene are SGHRS and YFSETQ. The CDR3 is 15 amino acids. Trimming at V came to 4 bases and at J to 3 bases, leaving 5 bases not matched to a gene. CDR3 nucleotides: TGCGCCAGCAGCATGCGGGGGGCGGACACCGGGGAGCTGTTTTTT. Translation gives CASSMRGADTGELFF.

The chain is built from TRBV7-2 and TRBJ2-5; TRBD2 matches 14 bases. CDR1 SGHTA and CDR2 FQGNSA come from the germline V gene. Trimming cost V 5 bases and J 5 bases; bases outside gene matches: 7. The CDR3 consists of 16 residues. The CDR3 nucleotides are TGTGCCAGCAGCCCGGATAGACTAGCGGGAGGGGAGACCCAGTACTTC. It specifies CASSPDRLAGGETQYF. Filled out from reference TRBV7-2 and TRBJ2-5, the complete variable domain reads GAGVSQSPSNKVTEKGKDVELRCDPISGHTALYWYRQSLGQGLEFLIYFQGNSAPDKSGLPSDRFSAERTGGSVSTLTIQRTQQEDSAVYLCASSPDRLAGGETQYFGPGTRLLVL.

Of note for this clone: At one end the junction does not follow the germline gene, possibly because of a read error. The CDR3 reads CASSIVGGSDQPQHF. In DNA form, the CDR3 reads TGTGCCAGTAGTATAGTAGGGGGTAGCGATCAGCCCCAGCATTTT. The gene calls are TRBV19 and TRBJ1-5, with a tentative D call TRBD1 (6 bases). In germline, CDR1 is LNHDA, CDR2 SQIVND (reference sequence). This CDR3 spans 15 amino acids.

This chain links TRBV7-8 with TRBJ1-2; 7 bases align to TRBD1. V was pared by 4 bases and J by 2 bases, with 13 bases of the junction left unmatched. Germline V lookup: CDR1 SGHVS, CDR2 FQNEAQ. The CDR3 has 17 amino acids. CDR3 sequence reads: CASSWDSTYLLNYGYTF. The CDR3 region has the DNA TGTGCCAGCAGCTGGGACAGCACCTATCTTCTCAACTATGGCTACACCTTC.

J is TRBJ2-3 and V is TRBV23-1, with D possibly matching TRBD2 (6 bases). TRBV23-1 is reported as an ORF; its role is uncertain. Trimming stripped 4 bases from V and 0 bases from J, with 8 bases between. The CDR3 has 14 amino acids. CDR3 bases: TGCGCCAGCAGTCCAGGGACTAGCACAGATACGCAGTATTTT. Translating it yields CASSPGTSTDTQYF.

This rearrangement joins TRBV7-9 to TRBJ1-4, with 8 bases that match TRBD1. V was pared by 4 bases and J by 7 bases, with 5 bases of the junction left unmatched. CDR1 and CDR2 from the germline V gene are SEHNR and FQNEAQ (reference sequence). This CDR3 has 14 amino acids. CDR3 DNA sequence: TGTGCCAGCAGCTCTTGGACAGGGACTGAAAAACTGTTTTTT. Amino acids: CASSSWTGTEKLFF.

This chain links TRBV6-5 with TRBJ2-3; 7 nucleotides match TRBD2. The CDR3 runs 16 residues. From germline, CDR1 is MNHEY and CDR2 SVGAGI. V shed 0 bases and J 3 bases; nucleotides not matched to a gene: 6. This CDR3 is CASSYSNSAGTDTQYF. The CDR3 nucleotides are TGTGCCAGCAGTTACTCGAATTCAGCGGGAACAGATACGCAGTATTTT.

CDR3 bases: TGTGCCAGCAGCTTGCCCGGGACAGGGGGCTACCCAAGGTCCTACGAGCAGTACTTC. This translates into CASSLPGTGGYPRSYEQYF. The V gene is TRBV7-9, the J gene TRBJ2-7; 12 nucleotides line up with TRBD1. J gave up 1 base and V 3 bases, and 13 bases lay outside the gene matches. Per the germline V gene, CDR1 is SEHNR and CDR2 is FQNEAQ (reference sequence). The CDR3 is 19 residues long. Based on the CDR3 plus reference TRBV7-9 and TRBJ2-7, the full variable domain is DTGVSQNPRHKITKRGQNVTFRCDPISEHNRLYWYRQTLGQGPEFLTYFQNEAQLEKSRLLSDRFSAERPKGSFSTLEIQRTEQGDSAMYLCASSLPGTGGYPRSYEQYFGPGTRLTVT.

The chain combines TRBV6-1 with TRBJ1-1, with a weak D call TRBD1 (6 bases). The CDR3 loop spans 18 amino acids. CDR1 is MNHNS and CDR2 is SASEGT in the germline V gene. V gave up 4 bases and J gave up 1 base, with 22 bases separating them. The CDR3 reads CASSAIPPGHPANTEAFF. DNA for the CDR3: TGTGCCAGCAGTGCAATTCCGCCGGGACACCCAGCGAACACTGAAGCTTTCTTT.